Shown below are 8 T cell receptor beta chains from a single sample sequenced in a study of T-cell memory formation after mild COVID-19. TCRdb fed the 5' RACE reads into MiXCR, producing one record per CDR3 protein. This table holds about 160,000 distinct CDR3 sequences, roughly 31% found once. Sample: PBMCs or a T cell subset sorted from them (not recorded which). The receptors come from an adult woman who had mild COVID-19 (a few samples of this study predate the infection). Cell type and time point are not known.

This chain joins TRBV6-6 and TRBJ2-2; tentatively, D is TRBD1 (6 bases). Germline assignment: CDR1 MNHNY and CDR2 SVGAGI (reference sequence). Trimming left V 8 bases short and J 4 bases short, with 14 bases between. This CDR3 has 14 amino acids. CDR3: CASPGHPGTGELFF. The CDR3 DNA is TGTGCCAGCCCGGGACATCCGGGCACCGGGGAGCTGTTTTTT.

This rearrangement joins TRBV5-6 to TRBJ1-1; TRBD1 aligns across 7 bases. J gave up 3 bases and V 4 bases, and 12 bases lay outside the gene matches. The CDR3 sequence is 16 residues long. Germline assignment: CDR1 SGHDT and CDR2 YYEEEE. The DNA of the CDR3 is TGTGCCAGCAGCAATCGACAGGGAAGGATGGACACTGAAGCTTTCTTT. This codes for CASSNRQGRMDTEAFF.

There are a few counts of this clonotype. The chain links TRBV11-2 to TRBJ1-5; 10 bases line up with TRBD1. CDR1 and CDR2 (germline): SGHAT, FQNNGV. The CDR3 runs 16 residues. Trimming took 5 bases from V and 5 from J; bases not matched to a gene: 9. The CDR3 sequence: CASSPRDRGRDQPQHF. The CDR3 bases are TGTGCCAGCAGCCCCAGAGACAGGGGGCGCGATCAGCCCCAGCATTTT.

The gene calls are TRBV5-1 and TRBJ2-5, with TRBD1 identical over 7 bases. The CDR3 contains 15 residues. Germline V CDR1 and CDR2: SGHRS, YFSETQ. V shed 0 bases, J shed 2 bases, and the junction held 4 bases outside the gene matches. CDR3 DNA: TGCGCCAGCAGCTTGGAGGCAGGGGGACAAGAGACCCAGTACTTC. Its protein is CASSLEAGGQETQYF.

The chain employs TRBV7-6 and TRBJ2-1; TRBD2 matches 7 bases. CDR3 length: 18 amino acids. The V and J ends lost 0 bases and 5 bases, in that order; junction bases with no gene match: 13. Germline CDR1 reads SGHVS; CDR2 reads FNYEAQ. CDR3 loop: CASSLAKGSGGSNNEQFF. For the CDR3, the DNA is TGTGCCAGCAGCTTAGCGAAAGGCTCCGGGGGGTCCAACAATGAGCAGTTCTTC.

In its sample, this clonotype was seen a few times. The rearrangement joins TRBV5-1 to TRBJ2-2; 8 bases align to TRBD1. The germline gives CDR1 SGHRS, CDR2 YFSETQ. Trimming at V came to 0 bases and at J to 7 bases, leaving 8 bases not matched to a gene. The CDR3 length is 16 residues. CDR3: CASSLVVRGLGGELFF. The DNA for the CDR3 is TGCGCCAGCAGCTTGGTTGTCAGGGGGCTCGGCGGGGAGCTGTTTTTT. Variable domain in full (rest from reference TRBV5-1 and TRBJ2-2): KAGVTQTPRYLIKTRGQQVTLSCSPISGHRSVSWYQQTPGQGLQFLFEYFSETQRNKGNFPGRFSGRQFSNSRSEMNVSTLELGDSALYLCASSLVVRGLGGELFFGEGSRLTVL.

The chain couples TRBV2 to TRBJ2-3; no clear D gene. The V gene lost 4 bases and the J gene lost 3 bases, with 8 bases spanning the gap. This CDR3 comprises 13 residues. Per the germline V gene, CDR1 is SNHLY and CDR2 is FYNNEI. The CDR3, as DNA: TGTGCCAGCAGTGGGCCGGGTACAGATACGCAGTATTTT. It specifies CASSGPGTDTQYF.

The CDR3 DNA sequence: TGTGCCAGCAGCTCACGGACCCGCACCGGGGAGCTGTTTTTT. Translated: CASSSRTRTGELFF. This rearrangement joins TRBV7-2 to TRBJ2-2, with unresolved D. With 4 bases removed from V and 4 bases from J, the gap between germline ends came to 10 bases. The CDR3 runs 14 residues. Germline V gene data show CDR1 as SGHTA and CDR2 as FQGNSA.